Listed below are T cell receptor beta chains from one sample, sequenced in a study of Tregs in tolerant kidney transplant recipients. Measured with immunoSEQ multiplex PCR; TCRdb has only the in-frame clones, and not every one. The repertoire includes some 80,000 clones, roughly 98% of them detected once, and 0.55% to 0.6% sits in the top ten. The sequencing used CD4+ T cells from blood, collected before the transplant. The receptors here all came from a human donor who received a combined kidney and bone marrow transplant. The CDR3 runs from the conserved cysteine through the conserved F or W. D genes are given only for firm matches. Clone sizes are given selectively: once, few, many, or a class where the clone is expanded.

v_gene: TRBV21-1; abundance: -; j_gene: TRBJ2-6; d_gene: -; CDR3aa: CASSKGGGGGCSGANVLTF; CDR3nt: TGTGCCAGCAGCAAAGGCGGGGGGGGAGGTTGCTCTGGGGCCAACGTCCTGACTTTC
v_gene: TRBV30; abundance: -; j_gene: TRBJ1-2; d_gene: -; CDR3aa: CAWSVPAGRYGYTF; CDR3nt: TGTGCCTGGAGTGTTCCAGCAGGGCGCTATGGCTACACCTTC
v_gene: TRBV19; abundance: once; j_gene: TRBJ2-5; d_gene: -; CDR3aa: CASSSTGTAAKTQYF; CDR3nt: TGTGCCAGTAGTTCGACAGGGACTGCCGCAAAGACCCAGTACTTC
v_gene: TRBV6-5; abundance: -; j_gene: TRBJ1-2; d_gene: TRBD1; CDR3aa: CASRQGNYGYTF; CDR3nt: TGTGCCAGCAGACAGGGGAACTATGGCTACACCTTC
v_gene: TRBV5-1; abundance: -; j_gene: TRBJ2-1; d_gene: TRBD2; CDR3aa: CASSPGLAGGYNEQFF; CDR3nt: TGCGCCAGCAGCCCCGGACTAGCGGGGGGCTACAATGAGCAGTTCTTC
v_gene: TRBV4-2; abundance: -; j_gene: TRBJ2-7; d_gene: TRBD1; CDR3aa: CASSQGPGQGSYEQYF; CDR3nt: TGTGCCAGCAGCCAGGGTCCGGGACAGGGATCCTACGAGCAGTACTTC
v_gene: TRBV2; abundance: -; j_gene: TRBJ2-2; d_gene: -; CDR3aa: CASSAGFNTGELFF; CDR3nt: TGTGCCAGCAGTGCGGGGTTCAACACCGGGGAGCTGTTTTTT
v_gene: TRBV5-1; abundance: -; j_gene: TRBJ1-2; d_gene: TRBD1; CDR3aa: CASSSHRDRGSYGYTF; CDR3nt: TGCGCCAGCAGCTCTCACCGGGACAGGGGGTCCTATGGCTACACCTTC
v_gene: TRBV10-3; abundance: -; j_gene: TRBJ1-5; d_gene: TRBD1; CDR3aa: CAISEKDRVDQPQHF; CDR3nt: TGTGCCATCAGTGAGAAGGACAGGGTCGATCAGCCCCAGCATTTT
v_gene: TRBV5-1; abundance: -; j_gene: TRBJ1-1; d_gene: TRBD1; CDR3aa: CASSQTGQGAPNTEAFF; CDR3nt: TGCGCCAGCAGCCAGACCGGACAGGGGGCGCCTAACACTGAAGCTTTCTTT
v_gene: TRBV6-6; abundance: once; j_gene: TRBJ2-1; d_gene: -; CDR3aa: CASIQGPSYNEQFF; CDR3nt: TGTGCCAGCATACAGGGACCATCCTACAATGAGCAGTTCTTC
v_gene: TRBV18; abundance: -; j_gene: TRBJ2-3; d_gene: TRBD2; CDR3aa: CASSPTSGRMADTQYF; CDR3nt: TGTGCCAGCTCACCGACTAGCGGGAGAATGGCAGATACGCAGTATTTT
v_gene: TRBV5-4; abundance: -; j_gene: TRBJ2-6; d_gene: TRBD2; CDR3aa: CASTLTVTSLSSGANVLTF; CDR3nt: TGTGCCAGCACCCTTACTGTGACTAGCTTAAGTTCTGGGGCCAACGTCCTGACTTTC
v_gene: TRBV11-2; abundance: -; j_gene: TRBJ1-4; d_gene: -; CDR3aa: CASSPTPGRGGEKLFF; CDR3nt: TGTGCCAGCAGCCCGACCCCCGGGAGGGGAGGTGAAAAACTGTTTTTT
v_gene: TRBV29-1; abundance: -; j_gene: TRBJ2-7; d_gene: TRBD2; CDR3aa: CSVRGSIVLGEQYF; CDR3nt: TGCAGCGTCCGCGGGAGCATAGTCCTCGGCGAGCAGTACTTC
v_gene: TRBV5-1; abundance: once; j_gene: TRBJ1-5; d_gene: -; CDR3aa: CASSLGFGAQPQHF; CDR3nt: TGCGCCAGCAGCTTGGGGTTCGGAGCCCAGCCCCAGCATTTT
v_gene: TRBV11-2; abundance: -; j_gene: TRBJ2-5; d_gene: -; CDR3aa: CASSLVQGSETQYF; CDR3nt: TGTGCCAGCAGCTTGGTCCAGGGGTCAGAGACCCAGTACTTC
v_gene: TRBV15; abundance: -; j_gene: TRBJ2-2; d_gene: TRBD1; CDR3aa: CATSRAPGQGGTGELFF; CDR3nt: TGTGCCACCAGCAGAGCTCCGGGACAGGGGGGAACCGGGGAGCTGTTTTTT
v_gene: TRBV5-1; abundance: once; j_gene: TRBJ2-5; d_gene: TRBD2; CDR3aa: CASSTGLAGATETQYF; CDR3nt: TGCGCCAGCAGCACGGGACTAGCGGGGGCCACAGAGACCCAGTACTTC
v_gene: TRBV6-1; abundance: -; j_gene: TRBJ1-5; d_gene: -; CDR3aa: CASSAQVADQPQHF; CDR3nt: TGTGCCAGCAGTGCTCAGGTTGCTGATCAGCCCCAGCATTTT
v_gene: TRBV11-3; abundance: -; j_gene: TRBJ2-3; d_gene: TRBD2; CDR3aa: CASSLAGGLSDTQYF; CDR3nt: TGTGCCAGCAGCTTAGCGGGGGGGCTATCAGATACGCAGTATTTT
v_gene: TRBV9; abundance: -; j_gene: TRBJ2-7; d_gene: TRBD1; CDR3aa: CASSGGIGDRDYEQYF; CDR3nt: TGTGCCAGCAGCGGGGGAATTGGGGACAGAGATTACGAGCAGTACTTC
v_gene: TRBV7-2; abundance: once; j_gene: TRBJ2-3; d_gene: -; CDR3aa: CASSKGDTQYF; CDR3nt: TGTGCCAGCAGTAAGGGGGATACGCAGTATTTT
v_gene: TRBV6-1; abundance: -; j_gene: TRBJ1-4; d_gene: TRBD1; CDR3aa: CASRDRGLSEKLFF; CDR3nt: TGTGCCAGCAGGGACAGGGGGCTGTCTGAAAAACTGTTTTTT